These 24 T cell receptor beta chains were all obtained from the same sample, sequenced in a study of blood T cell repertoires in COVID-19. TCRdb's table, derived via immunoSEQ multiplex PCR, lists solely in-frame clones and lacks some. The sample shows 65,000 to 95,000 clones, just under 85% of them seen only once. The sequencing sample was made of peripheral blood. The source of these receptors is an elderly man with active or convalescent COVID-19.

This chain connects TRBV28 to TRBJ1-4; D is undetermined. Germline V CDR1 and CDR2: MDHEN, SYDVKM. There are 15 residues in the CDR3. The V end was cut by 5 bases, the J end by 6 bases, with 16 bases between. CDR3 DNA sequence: TGTGCCAGCAGTACTACCACGAAGTTCGATGAAAAACTGTTTTTT. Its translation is CASSTTTKFDEKLFF.

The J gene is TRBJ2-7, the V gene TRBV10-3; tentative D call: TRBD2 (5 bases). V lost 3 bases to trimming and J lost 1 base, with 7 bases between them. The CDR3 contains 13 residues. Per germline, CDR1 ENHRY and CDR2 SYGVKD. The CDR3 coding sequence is TGTGCCATCAGTGAAGGACTGTCCTACGAGCAGTACGTC. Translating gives CAISEGLSYEQYV.

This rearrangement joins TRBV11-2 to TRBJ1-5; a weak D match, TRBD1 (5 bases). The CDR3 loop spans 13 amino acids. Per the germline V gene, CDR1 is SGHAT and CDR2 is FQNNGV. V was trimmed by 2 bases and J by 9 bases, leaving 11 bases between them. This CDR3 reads CASSLLLGGPQHF. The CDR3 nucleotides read TGTGCCAGCAGCTTACTGTTGGGGGGGCCCCAGCATTTT.

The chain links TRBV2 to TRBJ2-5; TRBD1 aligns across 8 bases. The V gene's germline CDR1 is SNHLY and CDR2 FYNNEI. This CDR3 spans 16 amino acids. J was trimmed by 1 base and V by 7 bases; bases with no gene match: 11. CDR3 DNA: TGTGCCAGCAATGAGGACAGGGTTTCCCTCCAAGAGACCCAGTACTTC. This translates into CASNEDRVSLQETQYF.

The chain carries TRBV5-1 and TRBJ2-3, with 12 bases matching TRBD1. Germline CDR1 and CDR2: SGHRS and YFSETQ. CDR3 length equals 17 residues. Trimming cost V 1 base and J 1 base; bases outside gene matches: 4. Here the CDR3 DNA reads TGCGCCAGCAGCTTGCCCGGGACAGGGGGCGGCACAGATACGCAGTATTTT. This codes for CASSLPGTGGGTDTQYF. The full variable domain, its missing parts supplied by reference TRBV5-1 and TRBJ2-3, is KAGVTQTPRYLIKTRGQQVTLSCSPISGHRSVSWYQQTPGQGLQFLFEYFSETQRNKGNFPGRFSGRQFSNSRSEMNVSTLELGDSALYLCASSLPGTGGGTDTQYFGPGTRLTVL.

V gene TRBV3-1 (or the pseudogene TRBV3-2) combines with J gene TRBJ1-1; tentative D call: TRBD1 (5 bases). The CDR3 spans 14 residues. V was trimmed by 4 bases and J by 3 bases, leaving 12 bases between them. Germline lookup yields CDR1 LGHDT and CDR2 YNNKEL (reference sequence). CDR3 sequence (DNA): TGTGCCAGCAGCCCCCAGGGTTACGACACTGAAGCTTTCTTT. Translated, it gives CASSPQGYDTEAFF.

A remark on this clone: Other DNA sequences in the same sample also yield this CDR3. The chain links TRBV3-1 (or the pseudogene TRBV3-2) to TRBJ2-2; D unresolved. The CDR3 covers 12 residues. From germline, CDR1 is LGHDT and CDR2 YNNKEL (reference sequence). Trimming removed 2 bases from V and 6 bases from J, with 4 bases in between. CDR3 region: CASSQSSGELFF. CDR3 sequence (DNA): TGTGCCAGCAGCCAATCATCCGGGGAGCTGTTTTTT.

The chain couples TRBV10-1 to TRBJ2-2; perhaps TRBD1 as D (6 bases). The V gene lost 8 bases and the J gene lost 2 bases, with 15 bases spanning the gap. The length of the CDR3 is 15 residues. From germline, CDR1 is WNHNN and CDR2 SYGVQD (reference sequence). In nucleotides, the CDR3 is TGCGCCAGCTCAGGGGACCAAATTAACACCGGGGAGCTGTTTTTT. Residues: CASSGDQINTGELFF.

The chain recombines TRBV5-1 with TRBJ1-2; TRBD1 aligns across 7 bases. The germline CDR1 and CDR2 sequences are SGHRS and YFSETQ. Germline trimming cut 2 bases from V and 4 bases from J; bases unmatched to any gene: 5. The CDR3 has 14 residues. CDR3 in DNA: TGCGCCAGCAGCTTCCCGACAGGGACCTATGGCTACACCTTC. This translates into CASSFPTGTYGYTF.

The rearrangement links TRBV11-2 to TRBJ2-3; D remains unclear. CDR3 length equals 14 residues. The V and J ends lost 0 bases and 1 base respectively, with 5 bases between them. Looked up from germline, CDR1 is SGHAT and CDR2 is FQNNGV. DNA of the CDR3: TGTGCCAGCAGCTTAGATCGCGGCACAGATACGCAGTATTTT. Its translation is CASSLDRGTDTQYF.

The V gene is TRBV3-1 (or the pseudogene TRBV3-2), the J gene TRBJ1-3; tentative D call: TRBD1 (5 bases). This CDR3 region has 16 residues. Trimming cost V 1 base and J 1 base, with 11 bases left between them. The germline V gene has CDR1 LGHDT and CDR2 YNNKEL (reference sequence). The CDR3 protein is CASSQAGGTSGNTIYF. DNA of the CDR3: TGTGCCAGCAGCCAAGCTGGGGGGACTTCTGGAAACACCATATATTTT.

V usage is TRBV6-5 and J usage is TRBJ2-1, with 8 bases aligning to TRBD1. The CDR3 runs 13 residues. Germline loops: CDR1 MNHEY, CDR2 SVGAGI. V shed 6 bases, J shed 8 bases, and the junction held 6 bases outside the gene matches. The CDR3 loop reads CASSYRGSDEQFF. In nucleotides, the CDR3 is TGTGCCAGCAGCTACAGGGGGTCGGATGAGCAGTTCTTC.

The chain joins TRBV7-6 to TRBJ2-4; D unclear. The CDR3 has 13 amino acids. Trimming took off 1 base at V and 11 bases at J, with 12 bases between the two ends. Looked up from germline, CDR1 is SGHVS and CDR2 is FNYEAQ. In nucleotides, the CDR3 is TGTGCCAGCAGCTTAGGCCCCCAAGACTTTCAGTACTTC. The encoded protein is CASSLGPQDFQYF.

The CDR3 DNA reads TGTGCCTGGAGTACCCCGAACATTATTACAGGGTTTGGCTACACCTTC. Protein sequence: CAWSTPNIITGFGYTF. The genes are TRBV30 and TRBJ1-2, with a weak D call TRBD1 (6 bases). Trimming stripped 2 bases from V and 7 bases from J, with 23 bases between. This CDR3 is 16 amino acids long. The germline V gene encodes CDR1 GTSNPN and CDR2 SVGIG (reference sequence).

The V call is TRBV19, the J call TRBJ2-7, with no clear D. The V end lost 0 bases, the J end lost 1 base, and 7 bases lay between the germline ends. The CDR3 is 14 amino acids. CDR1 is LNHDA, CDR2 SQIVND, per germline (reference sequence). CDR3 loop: CASSIDYGSYEQYV. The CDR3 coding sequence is TGTGCCAGTAGTATAGATTACGGGTCCTACGAGCAGTACGTC.

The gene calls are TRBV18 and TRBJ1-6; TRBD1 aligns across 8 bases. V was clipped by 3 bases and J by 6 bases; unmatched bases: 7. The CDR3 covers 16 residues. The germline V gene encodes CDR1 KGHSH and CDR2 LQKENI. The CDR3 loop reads CASSPVDRASNSPLHF. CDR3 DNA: TGTGCCAGCTCACCGGTGGACAGGGCGTCTAATTCACCCCTCCACTTT.

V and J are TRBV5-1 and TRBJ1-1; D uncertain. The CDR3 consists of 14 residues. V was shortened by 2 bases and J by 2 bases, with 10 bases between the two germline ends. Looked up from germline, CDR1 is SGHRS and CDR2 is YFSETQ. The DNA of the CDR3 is TGCGCCAGCAGCTTCGCCTCAACTAACACTGAAGCTTTCTTT. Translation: CASSFASTNTEAFF.

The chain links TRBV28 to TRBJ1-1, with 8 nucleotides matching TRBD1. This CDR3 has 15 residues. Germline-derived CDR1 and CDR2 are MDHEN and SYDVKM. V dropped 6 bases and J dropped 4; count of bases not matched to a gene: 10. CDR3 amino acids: CASSKRTGKGTEAFF. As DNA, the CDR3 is TGTGCCAGCAGCAAAAGGACAGGGAAAGGCACTGAAGCTTTCTTT.

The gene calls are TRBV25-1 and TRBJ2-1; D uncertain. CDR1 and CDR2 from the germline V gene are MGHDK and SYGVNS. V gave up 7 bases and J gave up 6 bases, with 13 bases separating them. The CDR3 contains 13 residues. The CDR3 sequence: CASTDLSLNEQFF. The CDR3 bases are TGTGCCAGCACTGATCTATCCCTCAATGAGCAGTTCTTC.

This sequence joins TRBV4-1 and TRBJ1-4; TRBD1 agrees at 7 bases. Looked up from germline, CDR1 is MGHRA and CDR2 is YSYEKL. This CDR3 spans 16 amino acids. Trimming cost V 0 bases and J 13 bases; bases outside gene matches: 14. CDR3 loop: CASSQDINTSRGRLFF. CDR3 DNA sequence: TGCGCCAGCAGCCAAGATATTAATACATCGAGGGGGCGACTGTTTTTT.

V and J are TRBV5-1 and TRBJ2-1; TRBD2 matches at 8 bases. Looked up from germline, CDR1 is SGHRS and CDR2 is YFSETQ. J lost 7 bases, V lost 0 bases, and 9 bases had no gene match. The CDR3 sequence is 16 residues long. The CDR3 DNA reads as TGCGCCAGCAGCTTGGGGGTTAGCGGGACCGGAAATGAGCAGTTCTTC. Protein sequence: CASSLGVSGTGNEQFF.

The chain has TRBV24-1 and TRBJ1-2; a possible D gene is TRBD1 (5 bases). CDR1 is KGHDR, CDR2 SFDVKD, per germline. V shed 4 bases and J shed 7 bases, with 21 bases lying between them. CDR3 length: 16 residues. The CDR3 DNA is TGTGCCACCAGTGAGGGGCAGGGAGGACGTCTCGGTGGCTACACCTTC. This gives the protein CATSEGQGGRLGGYTF.

The CDR3 DNA follows: TGTGCCAGCAGTCAGGGACAGCCCCAAGAGACCCAGTACTTC. Amino acid sequence: CASSQGQPQETQYF. This sequence joins TRBV6-5 and TRBJ2-5; TRBD1 agrees at 7 bases. The CDR3 consists of 14 residues. V shed 5 bases, J shed 1 base, and the junction held 4 bases outside the gene matches. From germline, CDR1 is MNHEY and CDR2 SVGAGI.

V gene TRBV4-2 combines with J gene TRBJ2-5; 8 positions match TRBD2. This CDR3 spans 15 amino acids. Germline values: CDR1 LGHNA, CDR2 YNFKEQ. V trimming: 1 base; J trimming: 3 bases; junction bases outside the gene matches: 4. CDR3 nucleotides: TGTGCCAGCAGCCAAGTAGCAGCGGGGGAAGAGACCCAGTACTTC. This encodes CASSQVAAGEETQYF.